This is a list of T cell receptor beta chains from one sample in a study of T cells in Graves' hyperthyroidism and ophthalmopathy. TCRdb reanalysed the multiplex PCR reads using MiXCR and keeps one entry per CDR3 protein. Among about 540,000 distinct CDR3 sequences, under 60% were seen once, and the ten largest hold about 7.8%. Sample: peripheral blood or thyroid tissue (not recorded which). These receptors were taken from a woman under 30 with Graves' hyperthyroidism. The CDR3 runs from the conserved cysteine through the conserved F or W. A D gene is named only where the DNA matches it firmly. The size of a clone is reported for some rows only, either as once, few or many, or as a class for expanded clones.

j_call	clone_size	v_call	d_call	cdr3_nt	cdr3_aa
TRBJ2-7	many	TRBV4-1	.	TGCGCCAGCAGCCAAGATTCCAGGGGCGGTGAGCAGTACTTC	CASSQDSRGGEQYF
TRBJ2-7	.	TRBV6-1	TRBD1	TGTGCCAGCAGTCCAGGGCCGGGACAGCTATACTACGAGCAGTACTTC	CASSPGPGQLYYEQYF
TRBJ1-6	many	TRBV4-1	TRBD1	TGTGCCAGCAGCCCAGTTCAGGGGGATAGTTCACCCCTCCACTTT	CASSPVQGDSSPLHF
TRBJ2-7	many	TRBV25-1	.	TGTGCCAGCAGTGAAGGGGGGCCTTACGAGCAGTACTTC	CASSEGGPYEQYF
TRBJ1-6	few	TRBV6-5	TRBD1	TGTGCCAGCAGTTACTCGAGCAGGGGGAAGTCACCCCTCCACTTT	CASSYSSRGKSPLHF
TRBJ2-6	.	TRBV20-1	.	TGCAGTGCTAGAGGGCTAACGGTCCCGTCTGGGGCCAACGTCCTGACTTTC	CSARGLTVPSGANVLTF
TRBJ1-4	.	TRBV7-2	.	TGTGCCAGCAGCTTAGCGGTCGGGAACGATGAAAAACTGTTTTTT	CASSLAVGNDEKLFF
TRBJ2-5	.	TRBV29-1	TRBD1	TGCAGCGTTGGGGCAATGACAGGGGCAAGTGAGACCCAGTACTTC	CSVGAMTGASETQYF
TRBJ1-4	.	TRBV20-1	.	TGCAGTGCTAGAACAGGGATTAATGAAAAACTGTTTTTT	CSARTGINEKLFF
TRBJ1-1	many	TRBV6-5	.	TGTGCCAGCAGTTCCCTCGGGGCGAACACTGAAGCTTTCTTT	CASSSLGANTEAFF
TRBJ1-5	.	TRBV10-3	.	TGTGCCATCAGTGAATTGGGGCGCAATCAGCCTCAGCATTTT	CAISELGRNQPQHF
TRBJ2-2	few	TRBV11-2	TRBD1	TGTGCCAGCAGCTATCACGGGACGGGGACAGGGCGGACCGGGGAGCTGTTTTTT	CASSYHGTGTGRTGELFF
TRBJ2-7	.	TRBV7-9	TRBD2	TGTGCCAGCAGTCCTAGCGGGCTCGACGAGCAGTACTTC	CASSPSGLDEQYF
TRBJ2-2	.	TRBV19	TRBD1	TGTGCCAGTATAGGGACAGGGTTCACCGGGGAGCTGCCTTTT	CASIGTGFTGELPF
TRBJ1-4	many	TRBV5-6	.	TGTGCCAGCAGCTTGGCGTCCGACAGTGCTGGAAAACTGTTTTTT	CASSLASDSAGKLFF
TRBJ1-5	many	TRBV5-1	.	TGCGCCAGCAGCTTGCCCCGGGATTTACCTTATAGCAATCAGCCCCAGCATTTT	CASSLPRDLPYSNQPQHF
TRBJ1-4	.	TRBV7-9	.	TGTGCCAGCAGAGCTAGCGGCAGCTCCTACAATGAAAAACTGTTTTTT	CASRASGSSYNEKLFF
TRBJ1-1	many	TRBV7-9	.	TGTGCCAGCAGCCAGACACTTGAAGCTTTCTTT	CASSQTLEAFF
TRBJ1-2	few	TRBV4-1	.	TGCGCCAGCAGCCAAGATCTCCAGGGTGGCTACACCTTC	CASSQDLQGGYTF
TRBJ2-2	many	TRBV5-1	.	TGCGCCAGCAGCTTGGACCACGGGGAGCTGTTTTTT	CASSLDHGELFF
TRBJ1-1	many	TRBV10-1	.	TGCGCCAGCAGTGAGTCGGGGACTGAAGCTTTCTTT	CASSESGTEAFF
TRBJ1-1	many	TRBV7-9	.	TGTGCCAGCAGACCGTGGAGAGGCGGGATGAACACTGAAGCTTTCTTT	CASRPWRGGMNTEAFF
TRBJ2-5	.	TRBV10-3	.	TGTGCCATCAGTGAGTCGGATGGGAGATACGAGACCCAGTACTTC	CAISESDGRYETQYF
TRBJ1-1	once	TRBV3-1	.	TGTGCCAGCAGCCAAGAATTCGACAGGAACACTGAAGCTTTCTTT	CASSQEFDRNTEAFF
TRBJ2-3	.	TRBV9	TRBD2	TGTGCCAGCAGCGGGGGAAGACTAGCTAGAGATACGCAGTATTTT	CASSGGRLARDTQYF
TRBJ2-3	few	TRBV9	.	TGTGCCAGCAGCGTAAGGACCACAGATACGCAGTATTTT	CASSVRTTDTQYF
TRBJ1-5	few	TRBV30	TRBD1	TGTGCCTGGGAACAGGGGACGAATCAGCCCCAGCATTTT	CAWEQGTNQPQHF
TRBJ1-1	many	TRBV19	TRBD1	TGTGCCAGTAGTATAGTAGACAGGGACCCCCGGAACACTGAAGCTTTCTTT	CASSIVDRDPRNTEAFF